The TCR beta chain under discussion was sequenced for a study of T cells in Graves' hyperthyroidism and ophthalmopathy. Whole-study results and caveats: Most clonotypes expanded in the thyroid (above 0.001) were also present in blood.

Concerning this clonotype: Its antigen is as yet unknown.

Authors of the study amplified TCR beta CDR3 regions from RNA transcripts. The study used the HTBI primer set for a first-round RT-PCR of the TCR CDR3. One entry per CDR3 protein, called by TCRdb with MiXCR from the multiplex PCR reads. Here the sample spans around 300,000 distinct CDR3 sequences, roughly 14% being singletons. Germline loops: CDR1 SQVTM, CDR2 ANQGSEA. V lost 5 bases to trimming and J lost 6 bases, with 7 bases between them. The CDR3 sequence is 11 residues long. Clinical symptoms, serum thyroxine, TRAb, thyroid ultrasound and orbital computed tomography established diagnosis. The J gene is TRBJ2-2, the V gene TRBV29-1, with a tentative D call TRBD1 (6 bases). Sequencing was carried out using blood. The receptor's source is a woman aged 30 to 39 with Graves' hyperthyroidism. The CDR3 DNA follows: TGCAGCGTTCAGGGGCCCGGGGAGCTGTTTTTT. Encoded protein: CSVQGPGELFF.